This T cell receptor beta chain was identified during a study of cytomegalovirus exposure and HLA in healthy donors. Study-level results: It was reported that the classifier diagnosed cytomegalovirus status with high specificity and sensitivity in both the original and validation cohorts.

PCR used 60 Vbeta primers and 13 Jbeta primers. Generated by immunoSEQ multiplex PCR, the TCRdb table keeps only in-frame clones and is missing some. This table holds some 130,000 clones. As to this clone: Antigen unknown.

In germline, CDR1 is SGHTA, CDR2 FQGTGA. The CDR3 is 14 amino acids. V gave up 5 bases and J gave up 10 bases, with 18 bases separating them. V and J are TRBV7-3 and TRBJ2-1; the D is unclear. This clonotype was sampled from an older woman in good health and CMV-seronegative. The sample taken for sequencing was PBMCs. Here the CDR3 reads CASSPNPGPIEQFF. The CDR3 DNA reads as TGTGCCAGCAGCCCCAACCCAGGTCCAATCGAGCAGTTCTTC.